This T cell receptor (beta chain) was sequenced during a study of shared clonotypes between healthy human individuals. Study-level results: Of the naive CD4 clonotypes, about 5.4% were shared across a handful of donors.

Donors were healthy HIV-negative adults without recently reported acute infections or vaccinations. Turning to this clone: Its target is not known.

The CDR3 has 12 amino acids. Looked up from germline, CDR1 is SGHRS and CDR2 is YFSETQ. Trimming took off 0 bases at V and 11 bases at J, with 9 bases between the two ends. Libraries were prepared by immunoSEQ multiplex PCR; TCRdb keeps only in-frame clonotypes and omits some of them. The sample holds some 2 million clones; approximately 95% are singletons and the top ten take 0.13%. Sequencing was carried out using naive CD4+ T cells sorted from blood. Subset given: CD45RA+ positively selected. The chain joins TRBV5-1 to TRBJ2-4, with D tentatively TRBD2 (6 bases). The receptor comes from a man between 18 and 29 years old in good health. The DNA for the CDR3 is TGCGCCAGCAGCTTGGCCGGGGGATTTCAGTACTTC. Its translation is CASSLAGGFQYF. The full variable domain, its missing parts supplied by reference TRBV5-1 and TRBJ2-4, is KAGVTQTPRYLIKTRGQQVTLSCSPISGHRSVSWYQQTPGQGLQFLFEYFSETQRNKGNFPGRFSGRQFSNSRSEMNVSTLELGDSALYLCASSLAGGFQYFGAGTRLSVL.